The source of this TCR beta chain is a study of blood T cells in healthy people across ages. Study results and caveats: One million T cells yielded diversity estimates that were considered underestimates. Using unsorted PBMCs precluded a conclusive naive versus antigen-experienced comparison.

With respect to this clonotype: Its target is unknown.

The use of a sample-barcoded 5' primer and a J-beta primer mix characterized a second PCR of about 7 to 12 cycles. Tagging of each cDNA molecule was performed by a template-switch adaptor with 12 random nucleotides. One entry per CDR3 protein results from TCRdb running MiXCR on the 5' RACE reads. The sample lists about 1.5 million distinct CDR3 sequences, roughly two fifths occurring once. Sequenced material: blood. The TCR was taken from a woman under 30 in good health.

The CDR3 DNA is TGCAGTGCTAGAGCCCGATTGACAGGGTATGAGCAGTACTTC. Translating gives CSARARLTGYEQYF. The rearrangement links TRBV20-1 to TRBJ2-7; 7 nucleotides line up with TRBD1. CDR1 and CDR2 (germline): DFQATT, SNEGSKA (reference sequence). CDR3 size: 14 residues. V shed 1 base and J 7 bases; nucleotides not matched to a gene: 10.